The rows below give T cell receptor beta chains drawn from one sample of a study of cytomegalovirus exposure and HLA in healthy donors. Libraries were prepared by immunoSEQ multiplex PCR; TCRdb keeps only in-frame clonotypes and omits some of them. The sample lists 150,000 to 200,000 clones, roughly four fifths seen once, with 4.1% in the top ten. Material for sequencing was PBMCs. Receptors were obtained from a man aged 50-60 years in good health and CMV-seropositive. Each CDR3 is given with its conserved first and last residue. The order of the fields is V gene, D gene, J gene, CDR3 length, clone size, CDR3 DNA, CDR3 protein. The D gene is left open where the match is weak. Some rows have no size entry. The others give once, few or many, or a class for an expanded clone.

V: TRBV4-3; D: NA; J: TRBJ2-7; length: 17; size: NA; DNA: TGCGCCAGCAGCCAAGTCTTTTCTGACAGGTTCCAATACGAGCAGTACTTC; CDR3: CASSQVFSDRFQYEQYF
V: TRBV5-1; D: TRBD2; J: TRBJ2-1; length: 16; size: NA; DNA: TGCGCCAGCAGGGCTCTAGCGGGGGGCTCCTACAATGAGCAGTTCTTC; CDR3: CASRALAGGSYNEQFF
V: TRBV6-1; D: TRBD2; J: TRBJ2-1; length: 16; size: NA; DNA: TGTGCCAGCAGTGGTCCGGGAGGGGGGGCCTACAATGAGCAGTTCTTC; CDR3: CASSGPGGGAYNEQFF
V: TRBV2; D: TRBD1; J: TRBJ2-3; length: 14; size: NA; DNA: TGTGCCAGCAGGACCGGGACAGGGTTCGGTACGCAGTATTTT; CDR3: CASRTGTGFGTQYF
V: TRBV7-8; D: NA; J: TRBJ1-3; length: 15; size: few; DNA: TGTGCCAGCAGCTTAGCCGCAGGCTCTGGAAACACCATATATTTT; CDR3: CASSLAAGSGNTIYF
V: TRBV11-2; D: TRBD2; J: TRBJ2-1; length: 15; size: NA; DNA: TGTGCCAGCAGCTTAGATACTAGCGGGTGGGGTGAGCAGTTCTTC; CDR3: CASSLDTSGWGEQFF
V: TRBV21-1; D: NA; J: TRBJ2-3; length: 16; size: NA; DNA: TGTGCCAGCAGCAAAGCGCGGTTGTTTTGCACAGATACGCAGTATTTT; CDR3: CASSKARLFCTDTQYF
V: TRBV7-9; D: NA; J: TRBJ1-2; length: 17; size: NA; DNA: TGTGCCAGCAGCTTAGTGTCGTCGGGGGGGGTTGGCTATGGCTACACCTTC; CDR3: CASSLVSSGGVGYGYTF
V: TRBV6-5; D: TRBD1; J: TRBJ1-2; length: 15; size: once; DNA: TGTGCCAGCAGTTACGGGGGACAGGAGTACTATGGCTACACCTTC; CDR3: CASSYGGQEYYGYTF
V: TRBV19; D: NA; J: TRBJ2-2; length: 14; size: NA; DNA: TGTGCCAGTTACAGTTTTACGAACACCGGGGAGCTGTTTTTT; CDR3: CASYSFTNTGELFF
V: TRBV7-8; D: NA; J: TRBJ2-1; length: 13; size: NA; DNA: TGTGCCAGCAGCTTAGCTCTAGGCAATGAGCAGTTCTTC; CDR3: CASSLALGNEQFF
V: TRBV6-5; D: NA; J: TRBJ2-5; length: 11; size: NA; DNA: TGTGCCAGCAAAACGGGGGAGACCCAGTACTTC; CDR3: CASKTGETQYF
V: TRBV4-1; D: TRBD1; J: TRBJ1-5; length: 18; size: NA; DNA: TGCGCCAGCAGCCAAGTGGAGAGGGGGCCGGGTCCGTCTCAGCCCCAGCATTTT; CDR3: CASSQVERGPGPSQPQHF